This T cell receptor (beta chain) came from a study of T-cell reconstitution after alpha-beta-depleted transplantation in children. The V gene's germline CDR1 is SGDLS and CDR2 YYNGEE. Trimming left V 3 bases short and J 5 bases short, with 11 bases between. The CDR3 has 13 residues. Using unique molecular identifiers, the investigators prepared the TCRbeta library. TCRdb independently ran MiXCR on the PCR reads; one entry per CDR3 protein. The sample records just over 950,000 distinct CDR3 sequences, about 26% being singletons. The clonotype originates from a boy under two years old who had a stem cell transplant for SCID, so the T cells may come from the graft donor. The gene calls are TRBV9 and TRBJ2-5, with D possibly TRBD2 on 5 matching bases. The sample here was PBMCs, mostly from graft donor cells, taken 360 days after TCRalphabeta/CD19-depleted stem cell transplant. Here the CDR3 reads CASSGRPGETQYF. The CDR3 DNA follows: TGTGCCAGCAGCGGCAGGCCGGGGGAGACCCAGTACTTC.